This entry concerns a single T cell receptor beta chain. Its antigen is currently unknown. Trimming stripped 5 bases from V and 4 bases from J, with 17 bases between. Germline CDR1 reads GTSNPN; CDR2 reads SVGIG (reference sequence). The CDR3 consists of 14 residues. This entry comes from a study of post-analysis software for immune sequencing data. Study at large: Clinical courses comprised relapsing-remitting, secondary progressive and progressive-relapsing multiple sclerosis. Study-wide results and limits: Patients with multiple sclerosis recorded significantly lower normalized Chao1 diversity than controls, the study found. Controls showed lower frequencies than patients for five TRBV segments, and TRBV5-6, TRBV5-1 and TRBV20-1 were among these. Samples from a shared batch, those prepared together, strongly co-clustered by F measure.

Unique molecular identifiers were built into the TCR beta cDNA libraries. TCRdb processed the PCR reads anew with MiXCR; each CDR3 protein has one entry. The sample has about 160,000 distinct CDR3 sequences, roughly 35% seen once. This specimen consisted of blood, obtained after autologous hematopoietic stem cell transplantation. The origin of this receptor is a girl aged 10-17 years with multiple sclerosis. This chain joins TRBV30 and TRBJ1-1, with D maybe TRBD1 (5 bases). CDR3 region: CAWVQGDLGTEAFF. The CDR3, as DNA: TGTGCCTGGGTTCAAGGGGATTTGGGCACTGAAGCTTTCTTT.